This T cell receptor (beta chain) comes out of a study of cytomegalovirus exposure and HLA in healthy donors. A multiplex PCR was run with 60 Vbeta primers and 13 Jbeta primers. The data were produced by immunoSEQ multiplex PCR, yet TCRdb's version contains in-frame clones alone and is incomplete. The sample carries about 130,000 clones, approximately 80% recorded once. This clone showed up just once. CDR1 is LGHNA, CDR2 YNFKEQ, per germline. Trimming took 0 bases from V and 4 from J; bases not matched to a gene: 11. The CDR3 totals 17 residues. The gene calls are TRBV4-2 and TRBJ2-7, with 8 bases that match TRBD1. This sequence originates from a man over 45 in good health and CMV-seronegative. Sequencing used PBMCs. The CDR3 sequence: CASSQDLFYRGRYEQYF. DNA of the CDR3: TGTGCCAGCAGCCAAGATCTTTTTTACAGGGGGAGGTACGAGCAGTACTTC.